This T cell receptor beta chain was recorded in a study of T cell responses to AZD1222 COVID-19 vaccine. Overall study findings and caveats: White British people made up most donors, females outnumbered males, and clonal diversity was possibly underestimated. The CD4 TCRs associated with vaccination extended across spike and predominated at 160-218 and 743-854.

The length of the CDR3 is 15 residues. After removal of 4 bases from V and 3 bases from J, the junction contained 6 bases not matched to a gene. CDR1 is SGDLS, CDR2 YYNGEE, per germline. Method: immunoSEQ multiplex PCR; TCRdb's copy keeps in-frame clones and lacks some. The table includes some 120,000 clones, about nine tenths detected once. To note about this clone: Antigen unknown.

This rearrangement joins TRBV9 to TRBJ1-4; TRBD1 matches 7 bases. The sequences come from peripheral blood, collected on day 0 of AZD1222 vaccination. The sequence came from an adult in good health. DNA for the CDR3: TGTGCCAGCAGCAATCCGGGACAGTCTAATGAAAAACTGTTTTTT. Protein sequence: CASSNPGQSNEKLFF.